The clone carrying this T cell receptor (beta chain) has only one observation. V lost 3 bases and J 5 bases, leaving 18 bases between the germline ends. This CDR3 comprises 15 residues. Per the germline V gene, CDR1 is SGDLS and CDR2 is YYNGEE. This entry belongs to a study of regulatory dendritic cells for organ transplantation. Method: immunoSEQ multiplex PCR; TCRdb's copy keeps in-frame clones and lacks some. The sample contains 30,000 to 40,000 clones, 70% to 90% of which appear only once. The sequence was collected from a human donor in good health. Specimen: naive CD4+ T cells from blood. Subset specified: CD45RA+ naive T cells. This chain links TRBV9 with TRBJ2-7; D is unclear. The CDR3 loop is CASSATRSSYDEQYF. The DNA of the CDR3 is TGTGCCAGCAGCGCTACCAGGAGCAGCTACGACGAGCAGTACTTC.